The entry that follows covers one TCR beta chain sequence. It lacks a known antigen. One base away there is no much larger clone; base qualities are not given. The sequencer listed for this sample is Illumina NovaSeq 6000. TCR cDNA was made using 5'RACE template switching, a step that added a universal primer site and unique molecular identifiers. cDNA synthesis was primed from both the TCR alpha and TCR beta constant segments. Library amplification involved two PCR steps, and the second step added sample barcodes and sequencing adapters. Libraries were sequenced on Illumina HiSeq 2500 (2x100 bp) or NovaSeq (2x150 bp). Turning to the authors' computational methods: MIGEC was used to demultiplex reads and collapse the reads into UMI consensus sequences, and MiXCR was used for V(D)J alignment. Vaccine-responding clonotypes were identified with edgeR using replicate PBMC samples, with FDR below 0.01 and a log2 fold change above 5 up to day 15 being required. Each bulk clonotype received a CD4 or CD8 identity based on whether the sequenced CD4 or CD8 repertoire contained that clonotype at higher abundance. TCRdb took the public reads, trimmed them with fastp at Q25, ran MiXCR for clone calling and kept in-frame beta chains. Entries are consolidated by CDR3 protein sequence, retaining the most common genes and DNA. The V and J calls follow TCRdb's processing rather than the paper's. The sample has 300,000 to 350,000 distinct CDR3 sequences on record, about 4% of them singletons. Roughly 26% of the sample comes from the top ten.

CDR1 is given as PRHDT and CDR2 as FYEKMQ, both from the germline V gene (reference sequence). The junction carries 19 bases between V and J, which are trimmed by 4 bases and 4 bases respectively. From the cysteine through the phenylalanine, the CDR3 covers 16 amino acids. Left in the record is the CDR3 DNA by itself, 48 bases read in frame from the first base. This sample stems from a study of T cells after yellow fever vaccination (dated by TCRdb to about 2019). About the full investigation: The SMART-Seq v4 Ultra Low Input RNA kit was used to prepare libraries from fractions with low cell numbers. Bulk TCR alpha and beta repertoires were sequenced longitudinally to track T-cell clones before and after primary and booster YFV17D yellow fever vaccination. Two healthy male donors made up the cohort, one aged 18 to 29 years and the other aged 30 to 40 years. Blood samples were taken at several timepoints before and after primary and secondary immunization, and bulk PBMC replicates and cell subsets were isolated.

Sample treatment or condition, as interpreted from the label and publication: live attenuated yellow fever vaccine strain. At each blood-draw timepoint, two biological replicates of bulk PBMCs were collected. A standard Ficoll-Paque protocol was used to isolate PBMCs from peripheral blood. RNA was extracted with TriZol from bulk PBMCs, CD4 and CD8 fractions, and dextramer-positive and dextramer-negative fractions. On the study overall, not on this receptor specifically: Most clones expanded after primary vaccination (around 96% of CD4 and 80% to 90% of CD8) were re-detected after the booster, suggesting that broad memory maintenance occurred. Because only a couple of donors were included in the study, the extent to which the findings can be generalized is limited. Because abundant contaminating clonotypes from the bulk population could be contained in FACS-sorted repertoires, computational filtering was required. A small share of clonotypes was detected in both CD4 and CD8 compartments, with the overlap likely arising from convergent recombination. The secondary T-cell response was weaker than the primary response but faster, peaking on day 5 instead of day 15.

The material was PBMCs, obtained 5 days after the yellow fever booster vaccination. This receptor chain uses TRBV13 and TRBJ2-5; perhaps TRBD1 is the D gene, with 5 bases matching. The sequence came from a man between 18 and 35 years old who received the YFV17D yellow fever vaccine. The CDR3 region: CASSSPQPGLGETQYF. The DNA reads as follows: TGTGCCAGCAGCTCGCCGCAACCAGGGTTAGGAGAGACCCAGTACTTC.